This T cell receptor beta chain was captured in a study of T cells after yellow fever vaccination. Study-wide findings and caveats: Repertoires obtained by FACS sorting could include abundant clonotypes that entered as contaminants from the bulk population. Peaking on day 5 versus 15, the secondary response was faster but weaker.

Remarks on this clonotype: Antigen specificity is unknown.

From germline, CDR1 is MRHNA and CDR2 SNTAGT. Between the trimmed V and J ends, which lost 2 bases and 0 bases, there was a span of 9 bases. This CDR3 spans 15 amino acids. Via MiXCR, TCRdb re-called the 5' RACE reads, giving one row per CDR3 protein. The sample lists some 350,000 distinct CDR3 sequences; about 4% were seen once. The clonotype comes from a man younger than 30 who received the YFV17D yellow fever vaccine. The sequences come from PBMCs, collected 5 days after the yellow fever booster vaccination. The chain joins TRBV6-4 to TRBJ2-3; perhaps TRBD2 as D (7 bases). The CDR3 coding sequence is TGTGCCAGCAGTGACCGGGGGGCCAGCACAGATACGCAGTATTTT. It translates to CASSDRGASTDTQYF.